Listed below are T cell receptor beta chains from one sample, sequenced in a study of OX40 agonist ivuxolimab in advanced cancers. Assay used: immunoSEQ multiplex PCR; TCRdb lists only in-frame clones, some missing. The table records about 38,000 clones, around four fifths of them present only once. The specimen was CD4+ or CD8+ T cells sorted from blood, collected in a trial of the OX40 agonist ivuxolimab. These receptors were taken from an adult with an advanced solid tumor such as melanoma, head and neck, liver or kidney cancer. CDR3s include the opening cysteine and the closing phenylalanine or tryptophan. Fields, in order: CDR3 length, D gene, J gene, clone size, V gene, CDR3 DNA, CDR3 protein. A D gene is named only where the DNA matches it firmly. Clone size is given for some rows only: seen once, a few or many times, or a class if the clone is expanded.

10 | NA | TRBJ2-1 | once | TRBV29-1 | TGCAGCGCCGCATACGATGAGCAGTTCTTC | CSAAYDEQFF
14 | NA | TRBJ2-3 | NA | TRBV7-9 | TGTGCCAGCAGCTCGTGGGGACCCACAGATACGCAGTATTTT | CASSSWGPTDTQYF
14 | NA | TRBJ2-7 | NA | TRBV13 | TGTGCCAGCAGCTTAAATCCGGACACCTACGAGCAGTACTTC | CASSLNPDTYEQYF
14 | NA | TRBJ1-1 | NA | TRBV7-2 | TGTGCCAGCACCCTTCTAGGGGGTAACACTGAAGCTTTCTTT | CASTLLGGNTEAFF
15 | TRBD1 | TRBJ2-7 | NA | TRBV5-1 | TGCGCCAGCAGCTCAAACCCCGGGACAGAGCCGAGCCGCTACTTC | CASSSNPGTEPSRYF
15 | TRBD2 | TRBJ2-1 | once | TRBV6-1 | TGTGCCAGCAGCGTGCAAGCGGGGGGTCGCAATGAGCAGTTCTTC | CASSVQAGGRNEQFF
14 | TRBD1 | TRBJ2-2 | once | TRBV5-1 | TGCGCCACTTCTCCGGACAGGTTCACCGGGGAGCTGTTTTTT | CATSPDRFTGELFF
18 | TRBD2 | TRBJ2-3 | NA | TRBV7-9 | TGTGCCAGCAGCAAAACGAAAAGCGGGAGCAGGGGCACAGATACGCAGTATTTT | CASSKTKSGSRGTDTQYF
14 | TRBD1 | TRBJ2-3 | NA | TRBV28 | TGTGCCAGCAGTCAGGACAGGGAGACAGATACGCAGTATTTT | CASSQDRETDTQYF
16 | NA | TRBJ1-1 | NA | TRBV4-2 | TGTGCCAGCAGCCAAGGTGGTGAGCTCATGAACACTGAAGCTTTCTTT | CASSQGGELMNTEAFF
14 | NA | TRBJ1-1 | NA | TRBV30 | TGTGCCTGGAGCCGGACCACCGTGAACACTGAAGCTTTCTTT | CAWSRTTVNTEAFF
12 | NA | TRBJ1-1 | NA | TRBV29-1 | TGCAGCGTAGCGGACATGAACACTGAAGCTTTCTTT | CSVADMNTEAFF
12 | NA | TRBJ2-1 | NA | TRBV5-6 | TGTGCCAGCAGCTGGGGACTGGATGAGCAGTTCTTC | CASSWGLDEQFF
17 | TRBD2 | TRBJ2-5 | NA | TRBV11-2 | TGTGCCAGCAGCTTAGATTCCCTAGCGGGAGTAGGTGAGACCCAGTACTTC | CASSLDSLAGVGETQYF
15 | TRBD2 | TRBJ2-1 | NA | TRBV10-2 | TGCGCCAGCAGTGAGAGTCTAGCGGGAGTATCTGAGCAGTTCTTC | CASSESLAGVSEQFF
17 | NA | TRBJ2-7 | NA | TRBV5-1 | TGCGCCAGCAGCTTGGTCGCGGACTCTCCAACCTTTTACGAGCAGTACTTC | CASSLVADSPTFYEQYF
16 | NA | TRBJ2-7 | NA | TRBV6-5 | TGTGCCAGCAGTTACACGTCAATAGGGTCCAGCTACGAGCAGTACTTC | CASSYTSIGSSYEQYF
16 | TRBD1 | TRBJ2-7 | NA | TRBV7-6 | TGTGCCAGCAGCCCTCGCGCAGGGGGCGCGACCTACGAGCAGTACTTC | CASSPRAGGATYEQYF
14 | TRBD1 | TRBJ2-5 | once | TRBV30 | TGTGCCTGTACACGACTTACAGGGGAGGAGACCCAGTACTTC | CACTRLTGEETQYF
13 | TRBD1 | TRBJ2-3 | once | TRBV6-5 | TGTGCCAGCAACACCAGGGGGCGGGATACGCAGTATTTT | CASNTRGRDTQYF
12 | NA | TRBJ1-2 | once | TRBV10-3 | TGTGCCATCGGGGGGGAGGGAGGCGGCTACACCTTC | CAIGGEGGGYTF
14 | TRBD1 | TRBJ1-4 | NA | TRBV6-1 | TGTGCCAGCATCCAGGGGGTATTTACGGAAAAACTGTTTTTT | CASIQGVFTEKLFF
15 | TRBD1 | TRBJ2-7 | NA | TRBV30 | TGTGCCTGCCACGGTGGGGACAGTCTGGTTTACGAGCAGTACTTC | CACHGGDSLVYEQYF
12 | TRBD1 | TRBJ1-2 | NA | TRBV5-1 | TGCGCCAGACCGGGACAGAAATATGGCTACACCTTC | CARPGQKYGYTF
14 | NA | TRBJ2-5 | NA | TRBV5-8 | TGTGCCAGCAGCAATCTAAGGACAGCGGAGACCCAGTACTTC | CASSNLRTAETQYF
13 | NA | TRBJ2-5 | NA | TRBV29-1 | TGCAGCGTTGAGCTCCGGAAAGGAGAGACCCAGTACTTC | CSVELRKGETQYF
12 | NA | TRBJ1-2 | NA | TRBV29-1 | TGCAGCGTTGTGAGGGATAACTATGGCTACACCTTC | CSVVRDNYGYTF
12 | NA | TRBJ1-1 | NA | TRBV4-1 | TGCGCCAGCAGCCAAGATGTTGGGGAGTGGGTCTTT | CASSQDVGEWVF
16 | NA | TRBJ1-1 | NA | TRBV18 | TGTGCCAGCTCACCAGGAGAAATTCTAAGTAACACTGAAGCTTTCTTT | CASSPGEILSNTEAFF
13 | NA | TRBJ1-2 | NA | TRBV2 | TGTGCCAGCAGCTCCCCGGGAGGGCTTGGCTACACCTTC | CASSSPGGLGYTF
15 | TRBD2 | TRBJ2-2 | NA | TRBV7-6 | TGTGCCAGCAGCCCCGGACTAGCCAGGGCCGGGGAGCTGTTTTTT | CASSPGLARAGELFF
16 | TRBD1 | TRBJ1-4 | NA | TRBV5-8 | TGTGCCAGCAGCCCCCGACAGGGAAGGCTTAATGAAAAACTGTTTTTT | CASSPRQGRLNEKLFF
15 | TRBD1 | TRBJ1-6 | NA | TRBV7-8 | TGTGCCAGCAGCCATGACAGGGGGCAAGACTCACCCCTCCACTTT | CASSHDRGQDSPLHF
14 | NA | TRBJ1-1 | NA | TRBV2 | TGTGCCAGCAGGAACCAGGTGGCTGACACTGAAGCTTTCTTT | CASRNQVADTEAFF
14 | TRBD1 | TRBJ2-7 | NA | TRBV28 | TGTGCCAGCAGTTCACCGGGACAGATTTACGAGCAGTACTTC | CASSSPGQIYEQYF
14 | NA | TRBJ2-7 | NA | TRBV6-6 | TGTGCCAGCAGTTACTCGGTCAGCTCCTACGAGCAGTACTTC | CASSYSVSSYEQYF
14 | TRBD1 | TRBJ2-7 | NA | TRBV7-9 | TGTGCCAGCAGCCGGATACGGACAGGGGGCGAGCAGTACTTC | CASSRIRTGGEQYF
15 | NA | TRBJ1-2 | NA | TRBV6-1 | TGTGCCAGCAGTGAAATCCGGGGCTGGGACTATGGCTACACCTTC | CASSEIRGWDYGYTF
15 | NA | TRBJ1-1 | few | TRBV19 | TGTGCCAGTAGTATCCGGACACCCGGAGGCGCTGAAGCTTTCTTT | CASSIRTPGGAEAFF
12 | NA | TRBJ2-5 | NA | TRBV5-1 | TGCGCCAGCAGCCCGGACCTAGAGACCCAGTACTTC | CASSPDLETQYF
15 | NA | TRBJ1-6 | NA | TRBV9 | TGTGCCAGCAGCCCCGGGACCTGGGATAATTCACCCCTCCACTTT | CASSPGTWDNSPLHF
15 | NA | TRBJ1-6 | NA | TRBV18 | TGTGCCAGCTCACCGGAGGGAACCTATAATTCACCCCTCCACTTT | CASSPEGTYNSPLHF
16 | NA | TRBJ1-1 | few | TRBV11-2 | TGTGCCAGCAGCTTCCGAACCCGGACCCAGAGCACTGAAGCTTTCTTT | CASSFRTRTQSTEAFF
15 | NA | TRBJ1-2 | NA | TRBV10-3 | TGTGCCATCAGTGAGGGGACCCTTTTCGGCTATGGCTACACCTTC | CAISEGTLFGYGYTF
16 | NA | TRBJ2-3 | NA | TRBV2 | TGTGCCAGCAGACGCCGACAGAGAGCTAGCACAGATACGCAGTATTTT | CASRRRQRASTDTQYF
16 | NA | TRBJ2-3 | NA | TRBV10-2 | TGCGCCAGCAGTCGGGGGGCCGGGGGGCAGTCAGATACGCAGTATTTT | CASSRGAGGQSDTQYF
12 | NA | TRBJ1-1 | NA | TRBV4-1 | TGCGCCAGCAGCCAACGGGACGGTGAAGCTTTCTTT | CASSQRDGEAFF
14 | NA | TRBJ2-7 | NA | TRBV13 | TGTGCCAGCAGCTTGGAGGACAGCCTCTACGAGCAGTACTTC | CASSLEDSLYEQYF
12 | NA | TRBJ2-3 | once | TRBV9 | TGTGCCAGCAGCATGAACACAGATACGCAGTATTTT | CASSMNTDTQYF
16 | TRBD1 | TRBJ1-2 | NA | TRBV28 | TGTGCCAGCAGTCCGGCGGCGGGACAGGGGAGGAATGGCTACACCTTC | CASSPAAGQGRNGYTF
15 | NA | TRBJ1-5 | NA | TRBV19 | TGTGCCAGTAGTAGCCCAGGGCGGGCCAATCAGCCCCAGCATTTT | CASSSPGRANQPQHF
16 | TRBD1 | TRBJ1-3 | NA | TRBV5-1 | TGCGCCAGCAGCTTAGCACAGGGGGTGCCTGGAAACACCATATATTTT | CASSLAQGVPGNTIYF
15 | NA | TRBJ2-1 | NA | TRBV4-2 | TGTGCCAGCAGCCAAGATGAGTCAGGGTTAAATGAGCAGTTCTTC | CASSQDESGLNEQFF
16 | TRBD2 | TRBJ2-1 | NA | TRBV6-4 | TGTGCCAGCAGTGACTCAGGGACTAGCGGGAGCGATGAGCAGTTCTTC | CASSDSGTSGSDEQFF
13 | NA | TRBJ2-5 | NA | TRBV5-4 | TGTGCCAGCAGCTTAAGACTAGAAGAGACCCAGTACTTC | CASSLRLEETQYF